The 28 T cell receptor beta chains given below trace back to one sample, sequenced in a study of CD8 T cells in ankylosing spondylitis. MiXCR was run by TCRdb on the 5' RACE reads, yielding one entry per CDR3 protein. The sample lists more than 250,000 distinct CDR3 sequences, 11% seen once, with roughly 9.2% in the top ten. Sequenced sample: blood, either unsorted or a sorted T cell fraction (not recorded which). These receptors were taken from a female donor with ankylosing spondylitis or in good health (not recorded which).

The chain links TRBV30 to TRBJ2-1; 8 positions match TRBD2. Unmatched junction bases numbered 4, after V lost 3 bases and J lost 3 bases. CDR1 is GTSNPN, CDR2 SVGIG, per germline (reference sequence). The CDR3 loop spans 14 amino acids. The CDR3 here is CAWSRGGLYNEQFF. The CDR3, as DNA: TGTGCCTGGAGCCGGGGGGGACTCTACAATGAGCAGTTCTTC.

The chain uses TRBV24-1 and TRBJ2-1; either TRBD1 or TRBD2 may supply D (5 bases each). The CDR3 length is 17 residues. Germline CDR1 and CDR2: KGHDR and SFDVKD. The V gene lost 6 bases and the J gene lost 1 base, with 18 bases spanning the gap. CDR3 amino acids: CATSIAGSLGSYNEQFF. The CDR3 nucleotides are TGTGCCACCAGTATAGCAGGGAGCTTAGGGTCCTACAATGAGCAGTTCTTC.

Of note for this clonotype: A much larger clonotype is one base distant, so this may be a read error. The J gene is TRBJ1-3, the V gene TRBV27; unclear D gene. Germline V lookup: CDR1 MNHEY, CDR2 SMNVEV (reference sequence). The CDR3 loop spans 17 amino acids. The CDR3 protein is CASSPTPTQSSGNTLYF. The CDR3 DNA reads as TGTGCCAGCAGTCCAACTCCGACGCAGAGCTCTGGAAACACCTTATATTTT.

This clonotype occurred many times. V usage is TRBV15 and J usage is TRBJ1-1; TRBD1 aligns across 7 bases. Germline V CDR1 and CDR2: LNHNV, YYDKDF (reference sequence). This CDR3 is built from 13 residues. J lost 4 bases, V lost 6 bases, and 5 bases had no gene match. CDR3 residues: CATRRTGSTEAFF. CDR3 DNA: TGTGCCACCAGGAGGACAGGTTCCACTGAAGCTTTCTTT.

CDR3 sequence reads: CASSSTGLAWETQYF. The CDR3, as DNA: TGTGCCAGCAGCTCCACCGGACTAGCATGGGAGACCCAGTACTTC. The V gene is TRBV7-9, the J gene TRBJ2-5; 8 bases match TRBD2. Germline CDR1 reads SEHNR; CDR2 reads FQNEAQ (reference sequence). CDR3 size: 15 residues. J lost 5 bases, V lost 4 bases, and 9 bases had no gene match.

This clonotype came up many times. J is TRBJ2-3 and V is TRBV12-3 or TRBV12-4; 11 positions agree with TRBD2. The V gene end was trimmed by 7 bases and the J gene end by 5 bases; junction bases not matched to a gene: 8. The CDR3 has 15 amino acids. Here the CDR3 reads CASTLTSGAVDTQYF. CDR3 coding DNA: TGTGCCAGCACCTTGACTAGCGGGGCGGTAGATACGCAGTATTTT.

The gene calls are TRBV12-3 or TRBV12-4 and TRBJ2-7, with TRBD1 as a possible D gene (7 bases). The CDR3 length is 13 residues. Trimming cost V 3 bases and J 6 bases, with 12 bases left between them. CDR3 coding DNA: TGTGCCAGCAGTTTGGGCAGGGGGGCCGAGCAGTACTTC. Protein sequence: CASSLGRGAEQYF.

A few counts support this clonotype. As DNA, the CDR3 is TGTGCCTGCTCCGGGGTGGGCTTGAGCTCCTACAATGAGCAGTTCTTC. As protein: CACSGVGLSSYNEQFF. V gene TRBV30 combines with J gene TRBJ2-1, with D perhaps TRBD2 (5 bases). This CDR3 comprises 16 residues. The V end lost 6 bases, the J end lost 0 bases, and 18 bases lay between the germline ends. In germline, CDR1 is GTSNPN, CDR2 SVGIG (reference sequence).

This clonotype has more than one count but fewer than ten. The chain has TRBV7-2 and TRBJ1-4; D call uncertain. Germline loops: CDR1 SGHTA, CDR2 FQGNSA. The CDR3 length is 15 residues. The ends were cut back, 5 bases at V and 0 bases at J, with 10 bases in the middle. CDR3 sequence reads: CASSPQVSTNEKLFF. CDR3 sequence (DNA): TGTGCCAGCAGCCCCCAGGTTTCAACTAATGAAAAACTGTTTTTT.

This clonotype came up many times. Germline and junction disagree at one end, which may indicate a read error. CDR3 amino acids: CASSEVLQLPSF. CDR3 nucleotide sequence: TGTGCCAGCAGTGAGGTCCTGCAGCTTCCGTCCTTC. This chain links TRBV2 with TRBJ2-7; D remains unclear. This CDR3 region has 12 residues. Looked up from germline, CDR1 is SNHLY and CDR2 is FYNNEI.

The sample holds many counts of this clonotype. This chain connects TRBV28 to TRBJ2-7, with 7 positions matching TRBD1. V lost 3 bases, J lost 5 bases, and 7 bases stayed unmatched. CDR3 length equals 14 residues. CDR1 and CDR2 from the germline V gene are MDHEN and SYDVKM. The CDR3 DNA reads as TGTGCCAGCAGTTTGGGCACAGGGGTAGACGAGCAGTACTTC. Its protein is CASSLGTGVDEQYF.

This clonotype was found many times. The genes are TRBV27 and TRBJ1-5; 8 bases match TRBD1. CDR3 size: 15 residues. In germline, CDR1 is MNHEY, CDR2 SMNVEV (reference sequence). V dropped 6 bases and J dropped 2; count of bases not matched to a gene: 6. The CDR3 region has the DNA TGTGCCAGCAGCTTGCTACAGGGGGGCAATCAGCCCCAGCATTTT. This translates into CASSLLQGGNQPQHF.

This chain joins TRBV7-9 and TRBJ2-7, with D perhaps TRBD2 (5 bases). V was clipped by 3 bases and J by 0 bases, with 9 bases between them. Germline V gene data show CDR1 as SEHNR and CDR2 as FQNEAQ (reference sequence). The CDR3 spans 14 residues. The CDR3 loop reads CASSFRGSSYEQYF. In DNA form, the CDR3 reads TGTGCCAGCAGCTTCCGAGGGAGCTCCTACGAGCAGTACTTC.

This rearrangement joins TRBV5-1 to TRBJ2-7, with TRBD1 matching over 9 bases. The CDR3 has 15 residues. Germline lookup yields CDR1 SGHRS and CDR2 YFSETQ. Trimming cost V 4 bases and J 5 bases; bases outside gene matches: 10. DNA for the CDR3: TGCGCCAGCAGCGCGACGGGACAGGGACTCAACGAGCAGTACTTC. It is translated as CASSATGQGLNEQYF. Looking up the rest from reference TRBV5-1 and TRBJ2-7 gives the full variable domain: KAGVTQTPRYLIKTRGQQVTLSCSPISGHRSVSWYQQTPGQGLQFLFEYFSETQRNKGNFPGRFSGRQFSNSRSEMNVSTLELGDSALYLCASSATGQGLNEQYFGPGTRLTVT.

This clonotype was found many times. This chain joins TRBV20-1 and TRBJ1-5; D possibly corresponds to TRBD1 (6 bases). V lost 3 bases to trimming and J lost 0 bases, with 24 bases between them. CDR1 and CDR2 from the germline V gene are DFQATT and SNEGSKA (reference sequence). The CDR3 contains 19 residues. The CDR3 DNA follows: TGCAGTGCTAGTTTCCAGGGGCTGACGCGATCGGCTAGCAATCAGCCCCAGCATTTT. This sequence encodes CSASFQGLTRSASNQPQHF.

V and J are TRBV30 and TRBJ1-6; the D gene is possibly TRBD1 (6 bases). CDR3 length: 14 residues. CDR1 and CDR2 from the germline V gene are GTSNPN and SVGIG (reference sequence). V lost 4 bases, J lost 10 bases, and 17 bases lay in between. Here the CDR3 reads CAWNSGRGPSPLHF. Here the CDR3 DNA reads TGTGCCTGGAACTCAGGCAGGGGACCCTCACCCCTCCACTTT. Using reference TRBV30 and TRBJ1-6 for the parts outside the CDR3, the full variable domain is SQTIHQWPATLVQPVGSPLSLECTVEGTSNPNLYWYRQAAGRGLQLLFYSVGIGQISSEVPQNLSASRPQDRQFILSSKKLLLSDSGFYLCAWNSGRGPSPLHFGNGTRLTVT.

The V call is TRBV7-2, the J call TRBJ2-7; D possibly corresponds to TRBD2 (6 bases). Trimming removed 5 bases at V and 0 bases at J, with 14 bases between. The CDR3 sequence is 15 residues long. Germline values: CDR1 SGHTA, CDR2 FQGNSA. The CDR3 region has the DNA TGTGCCAGCAGCCCCACGGGACTGAACTCCTACGAGCAGTACTTC. This encodes CASSPTGLNSYEQYF.

This clonotype was recorded at least ten times. V gene TRBV7-2 combines with J gene TRBJ2-2; D might be TRBD1 (5 bases). V was pared by 8 bases and J by 7 bases, with 17 bases between. This CDR3 contains 14 residues. The V gene's germline CDR1 is SGHTA and CDR2 FQGNSA. The DNA for the CDR3 is TGTGCCAGCGGACAAGGGGCGACTGGCGGGGAGCTGTTTTTT. It is translated as CASGQGATGGELFF.

This clonotype was found many times. This chain uses TRBV21-1 with TRBJ2-7; the table names TRBD1, a call not compared with the DNA. TRBV21-1 is tagged as a pseudogene. CDR3 length: 15 amino acids. The CDR3 is CASTHQRTGPYEQYF. CDR3 nucleotides: TGTGCCAGCACCCATCAAAGGACAGGTCCCTACGAGCAGTACTTC.

This clonotype was observed many times. The gene calls are TRBV20-1 and TRBJ2-7; D is ambiguous. Trimming removed 0 bases from V and 1 base from J, with 10 bases in between. The CDR3 runs 14 residues. Germline V gives CDR1 DFQATT, CDR2 SNEGSKA (reference sequence). CDR3 nucleotides: TGCAGTGCTAGAGATTATGGTGGATCCTACGAGCAGTACTTC. Its translation: CSARDYGGSYEQYF.

This clonotype was seen more than once but under ten times. The V gene is TRBV20-1, the J gene TRBJ2-3; no definite D call. CDR1 is DFQATT, CDR2 SNEGSKA, per germline (reference sequence). V lost 0 bases, J lost 3 bases, and 7 bases lay in between. The CDR3 consists of 13 residues. Here the CDR3 DNA reads TGCAGTGCTAGAGATTTGGCGACAGATACGCAGTATTTT. It specifies CSARDLATDTQYF.

This clonotype showed up just a few times. The rearrangement joins TRBV5-1 to TRBJ1-2; a weak D match, TRBD1 (6 bases). This CDR3 comprises 13 residues. Trimming took off 1 base at V and 7 bases at J, with 11 bases between the two ends. The germline gives CDR1 SGHRS, CDR2 YFSETQ. The CDR3, as DNA: TGCGCCAGCAGCTTGTGGGGGCAGGGTGGCTACACCTTC. Translating gives CASSLWGQGGYTF.

This chain connects TRBV20-1 to TRBJ2-2, with 9 bases lining up with TRBD1. Germline CDR1 DFQATT, CDR2 SNEGSKA (reference sequence). The CDR3 contains 17 residues. Unmatched junction bases numbered 9, after V lost 0 bases and J lost 4 bases. CDR3 amino acids: CSARDPGQGGGTGELFF. Here the CDR3 DNA reads TGCAGTGCTAGAGATCCGGGACAGGGTGGCGGCACCGGGGAGCTGTTTTTT.

Concerning this clonotype: The germline gene is not matched at one end of the junction; a read error may be the cause. The genes are TRBV12-3 or TRBV12-4 and TRBJ2-1, with D perhaps matching TRBD2 (6 bases). The CDR3 length is 15 residues. The CDR3 region is CASSSDAGHANELFF. The CDR3 DNA follows: TGTGCCAGCAGTTCCGATGCGGGGCATGCGAATGAGCTGTTCTTC.

This clonotype was counted many times. J is TRBJ2-3 and V is TRBV20-1, with D perhaps matching TRBD1 (5 bases). The germline CDR1 and CDR2 sequences are DFQATT and SNEGSKA (reference sequence). The CDR3 covers 14 residues. Between the trimmed V and J ends, which lost 2 bases and 0 bases, there was a span of 9 bases. In DNA, the CDR3 is TGCAGTGCTAGACAGGGATATAGCACAGATACGCAGTATTTT. Its translation is CSARQGYSTDTQYF.

The table lists this clonotype with many counts. The chain recombines TRBV5-1 with TRBJ1-1; tentative D call: TRBD1 (6 bases). The CDR3 is made up of 13 amino acids. Trimming took 0 bases from V and 7 from J, leaving 10 bases between them. Germline-derived CDR1 and CDR2 are SGHRS and YFSETQ. Here the CDR3 DNA reads TGCGCCAGCAGCTTGGTCTTGACAGGTGAAGCTTTCTTT. Protein product: CASSLVLTGEAFF. The full variable domain, rest sourced from reference TRBV5-1 and TRBJ1-1, is KAGVTQTPRYLIKTRGQQVTLSCSPISGHRSVSWYQQTPGQGLQFLFEYFSETQRNKGNFPGRFSGRQFSNSRSEMNVSTLELGDSALYLCASSLVLTGEAFFGQGTRLTVV.

This clonotype showed up many times. The chain recombines TRBV9 with TRBJ2-7; D is possibly TRBD1 (6 bases). The V and J ends lost 7 bases and 1 base respectively, with 12 bases between them. The CDR3 contains 13 residues. The V gene's germline CDR1 is SGDLS and CDR2 YYNGEE. CDR3 coding DNA: TGTGCCAGCGGCGACAGGAGTTCCTACGAGCAGTACTTC. Encoded protein: CASGDRSSYEQYF. The variable domain in full, completed from reference TRBV9 and TRBJ2-7, reads DSGVTQTPKHLITATGQRVTLRCSPRSGDLSVYWYQQSLDQGLQFLIQYYNGEERAKGNILERFSAQQFPDLHSELNLSSLELGDSALYFCASGDRSSYEQYFGPGTRLTVT.

The V and J genes are TRBV11-2 and TRBJ2-5; TRBD2 agrees at 9 bases. Germline CDR1 SGHAT, CDR2 FQNNGV. J gave up 5 bases and V 5 bases, and 6 bases lay outside the gene matches. The CDR3 is 14 residues long. CDR3 region: CASSTYGLAETQYF. The DNA for the CDR3 is TGTGCCAGCAGCACGTACGGACTAGCGGAGACCCAGTACTTC.